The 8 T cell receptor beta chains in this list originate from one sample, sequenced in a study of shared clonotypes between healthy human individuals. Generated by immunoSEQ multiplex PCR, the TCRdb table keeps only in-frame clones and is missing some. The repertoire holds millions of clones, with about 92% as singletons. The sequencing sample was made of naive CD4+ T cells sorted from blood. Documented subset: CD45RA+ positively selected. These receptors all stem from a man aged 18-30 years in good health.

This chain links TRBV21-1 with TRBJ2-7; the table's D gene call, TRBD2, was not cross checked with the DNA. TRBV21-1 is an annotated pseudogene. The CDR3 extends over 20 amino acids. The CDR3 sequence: CASSKAVPGLALNGSYEQYF. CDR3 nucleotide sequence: TGTGCCAGCAGCAAAGCAGTACCGGGACTAGCGCTAAACGGGTCCTACGAGCAGTACTTC.

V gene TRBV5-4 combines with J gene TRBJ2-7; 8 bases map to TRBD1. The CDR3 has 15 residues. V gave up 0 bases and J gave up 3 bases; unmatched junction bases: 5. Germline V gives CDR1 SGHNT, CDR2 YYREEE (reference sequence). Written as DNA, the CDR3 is TGTGCCAGCAGCTTGGGGCAGGGGGCTATCTACGAGCAGTACTTC. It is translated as CASSLGQGAIYEQYF.

CDR3 bases: TGTGCCAGCAGTGAAGAAGTCCTCCGGCTAGCGGGGGGGGCGTACAACATTCAGTACTTC. Protein sequence: CASSEEVLRLAGGAYNIQYF. This chain joins TRBV2 and TRBJ2-4; 12 bases align to TRBD2. The J segment lost 7 bases and the V segment lost 1 base, leaving 17 bases of the junction unmatched. This CDR3 region has 20 residues. CDR1 and CDR2 from the germline V gene are SNHLY and FYNNEI. The full variable domain, in which reference TRBV2 and TRBJ2-4 provide the parts outside the CDR3, is EPEVTQTPSHQVTQMGQEVILRCVPISNHLYFYWYRQILGQKVEFLVSFYNNEISEKSEIFDDQFSVERPDGSNFTLKIRSTKLEDSAMYFCASSEEVLRLAGGAYNIQYFGAGTRLSVL.

The CDR3 protein is CASSVGQSGGETQYF. CDR3 DNA sequence: TGTGCCAGCAGCGTGGGACAGTCGGGTGGGGAGACCCAGTACTTC. V is TRBV9 and J is TRBJ2-5; 7 nucleotides agree with TRBD1. CDR1 and CDR2 from the germline V gene are SGDLS and YYNGEE. The CDR3 runs to 15 residues. J gave up 5 bases and V 2 bases, and 9 bases lay outside the gene matches.

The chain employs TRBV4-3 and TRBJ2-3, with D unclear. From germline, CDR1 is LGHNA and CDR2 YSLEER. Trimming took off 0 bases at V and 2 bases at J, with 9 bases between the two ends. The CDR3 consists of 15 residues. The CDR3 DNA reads TGCGCCAGCAGCCAAGAGGGATCCGACACAGATACGCAGTATTTT. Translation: CASSQEGSDTDTQYF.

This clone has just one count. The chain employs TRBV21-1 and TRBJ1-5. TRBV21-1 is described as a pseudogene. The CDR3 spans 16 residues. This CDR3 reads CASSTGRGNSNQPQHF. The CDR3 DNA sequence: TGTGCCAGCAGCACTGGGAGGGGAAATAGCAATCAGCCCCAGCATTTT.

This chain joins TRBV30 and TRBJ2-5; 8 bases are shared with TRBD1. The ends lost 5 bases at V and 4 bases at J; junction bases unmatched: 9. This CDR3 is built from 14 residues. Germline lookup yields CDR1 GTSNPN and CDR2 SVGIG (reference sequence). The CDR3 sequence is CAWGQGTKGETQYF. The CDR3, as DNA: TGTGCCTGGGGACAGGGCACGAAGGGAGAGACCCAGTACTTC.

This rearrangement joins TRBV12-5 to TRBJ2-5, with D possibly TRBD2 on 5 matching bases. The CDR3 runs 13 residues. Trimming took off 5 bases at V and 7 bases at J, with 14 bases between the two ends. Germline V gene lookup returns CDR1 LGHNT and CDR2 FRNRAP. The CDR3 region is CASGQSGSGTQYF. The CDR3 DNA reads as TGTGCTAGTGGTCAATCGGGGAGTGGGACCCAGTACTTC.